What follows are 22 T cell receptor beta chains derived from one specimen sequenced in a study of beta chain features in type 1 diabetes. Study-level findings and limits: Type 1 diabetes patients had TCRB CDR3s that were shorter (moderately but significantly so) in all four CD4+ subsets.

Antigen specificity for these receptors is unknown. Sequenced material consisted of expressed TCRB transcripts (all of the isolated RNA was reverse transcribed). This table comes from immunoSEQ multiplex PCR, and its TCRdb copy is limited to in-frame clones, with some not included. The sample lists 40,000 to 65,000 clones, about 60% occurring once. Input material: stem cell memory CD4+ T cells from blood. Every receptor here comes from a woman younger than 45 with type 1 diabetes.

V gene TRBV2 combines with J gene TRBJ1-4, with D unresolved. CDR1 and CDR2 from the germline V gene are SNHLY and FYNNEI. Trimming left V 7 bases short and J 4 bases short, with 4 bases between. The CDR3 has 11 residues. CDR3 nucleotides: TGTGCCAGCACCCTTAATGAAAAACTGTTTTTT. This sequence encodes CASTLNEKLFF.

V gene TRBV5-1 combines with J gene TRBJ2-5; unclear D gene. The ends were cut back, 0 bases at V and 8 bases at J, with 5 bases in the middle. This CDR3 comprises 11 residues. Germline V lookup: CDR1 SGHRS, CDR2 YFSETQ. CDR3 residues: CASSLDRTQYF. CDR3 DNA: TGCGCCAGCAGCTTGGACAGAACCCAGTACTTC.

This chain connects TRBV14 to TRBJ2-3; a weak D match, TRBD2 (5 bases). This CDR3 has 15 residues. The germline V gene encodes CDR1 SGHDN and CDR2 FVKESK. Trimming shortened V by 6 bases and J by 0 bases, and 13 bases separated the two germline ends. Here the CDR3 reads CASSRRLASTDTQYF. The CDR3 coding sequence is TGTGCCAGCAGTCGGAGGCTAGCTAGCACAGATACGCAGTATTTT.

This chain uses TRBV11-2 with TRBJ2-3; 10 positions agree with TRBD2. The germline V gene encodes CDR1 SGHAT and CDR2 FQNNGV. The trim removed 2 bases at V and 4 bases at J, leaving 12 bases unmatched. The CDR3 covers 18 residues. The DNA for the CDR3 is TGTGCCAGCAGCTTAAACCCTAGCGGGAGTTTTAGGCCAGATACGCAGTATTTT. Amino acid sequence: CASSLNPSGSFRPDTQYF.

The chain employs TRBV14 and TRBJ1-2; TRBD1 aligns across 7 bases. Germline V gene sequence: CDR1 SGHDN, CDR2 FVKESK. V dropped 4 bases and J dropped 4; count of bases not matched to a gene: 9. CDR3 size: 15 residues. The CDR3 reads CASSRQPQGSYGYTF. CDR3 sequence (DNA): TGTGCCAGCAGCCGTCAGCCACAGGGGTCCTATGGCTACACCTTC.

The chain is built from TRBV29-1 and TRBJ2-5; D is possibly TRBD2 (6 bases). V shed 6 bases and J shed 1 base, with 12 bases lying between them. CDR1 and CDR2 (germline): SQVTM, ANQGSEA. This CDR3 comprises 13 residues. This CDR3 is CSVFSGFQETQYF. Here the CDR3 DNA reads TGCAGCGTATTTAGCGGATTCCAAGAGACCCAGTACTTC.

This clone was detected a few times. This chain connects TRBV7-2 to TRBJ2-1; D possibly corresponds to TRBD2 (5 bases). The V end lost 1 base, the J end lost 5 bases, and 6 bases lay between the germline ends. CDR1 SGHTA and CDR2 FQGNSA come from the germline V gene. The length of the CDR3 is 13 residues. The DNA for the CDR3 is TGTGCCAGCAGCTTAGGAGGGCACAATGAGCAGTTCTTC. This translates into CASSLGGHNEQFF.

The chain links TRBV29-1 to TRBJ2-3, with D possibly matching TRBD2 (6 bases). The CDR3 contains 15 residues. V lost 4 bases to trimming and J lost 2 bases, with 16 bases between them. Germline loops: CDR1 SQVTM, CDR2 ANQGSEA. Written as DNA, the CDR3 is TGCAGCGTTGGGGTCCGGGAGACCGTCACAGATACGCAGTATTTT. Encoded protein: CSVGVRETVTDTQYF.

This sequence joins TRBV5-1 and TRBJ2-5; TRBD1 matches 7 bases. J was trimmed by 5 bases and V by 4 bases; bases with no gene match: 11. This CDR3 is 15 amino acids long. Per the germline V gene, CDR1 is SGHRS and CDR2 is YFSETQ. CDR3 protein: CASSRAGTAIETQYF. The CDR3 region has the DNA TGCGCCAGCAGCCGAGCCGGGACAGCCATCGAGACCCAGTACTTC.

This sequence joins TRBV11-2 and TRBJ2-2; D might be TRBD2 (6 bases). Looked up from germline, CDR1 is SGHAT and CDR2 is FQNNGV. V dropped 5 bases and J dropped 5 bases, with 15 bases sitting between them. The CDR3 runs to 15 residues. The CDR3: CASSRRDGGTGELFF. The CDR3 bases are TGTGCCAGCAGCCGGCGAGATGGGGGGACCGGGGAGCTGTTTTTT.

The genes are TRBV5-4 and TRBJ2-5, with TRBD1 matching over 10 bases. Germline loops: CDR1 SGHNT, CDR2 YYREEE (reference sequence). Trimming at V came to 4 bases and at J to 4 bases, leaving 10 bases not matched to a gene. The CDR3 length is 16 residues. The CDR3 DNA reads as TGTGCCAGCAGCCCCGGGGACAGGGGAAACGGAGAGACCCAGTACTTC. It specifies CASSPGDRGNGETQYF.

V and J are TRBV13 and TRBJ2-1; TRBD2 aligns across 13 bases. V was clipped by 5 bases and J by 7 bases; unmatched bases: 8. Germline assignment: CDR1 PRHDT and CDR2 FYEKMQ (reference sequence). This CDR3 contains 16 residues. The CDR3 DNA sequence: TGTGCCAGCAGCATCGCACTAGCGGGAGGGGATAATGAGCAGTTCTTC. Residues: CASSIALAGGDNEQFF.

The chain recombines TRBV9 with TRBJ2-3; 9 bases align to TRBD2. The J segment lost 4 bases and the V segment lost 4 bases, leaving 13 bases of the junction unmatched. CDR1 is SGDLS, CDR2 YYNGEE, per germline. The CDR3 is made up of 17 amino acids. CDR3 amino acids: CASSPYGGRASPDTQYF. DNA of the CDR3: TGTGCCAGCAGCCCCTATGGCGGGAGGGCCAGTCCAGATACGCAGTATTTT.

This chain joins TRBV10-3 and TRBJ2-3; D is undetermined. The CDR3 is 14 residues long. Trimming left V 5 bases short and J 4 bases short, with 13 bases between. Looked up from germline, CDR1 is ENHRY and CDR2 is SYGVKD. DNA for the CDR3: TGTGCCATCAGTTCGTCTAGAGGCTCAGATACGCAGTATTTT. Its protein product is CAISSSRGSDTQYF.

The chain couples TRBV28 to TRBJ2-5; D possibly corresponds to TRBD2 (6 bases). CDR1 and CDR2 (germline): MDHEN, SYDVKM. Trimming pared 6 bases from V and 8 bases from J, leaving 16 bases between. The CDR3 covers 13 residues. CDR3 amino acids: CASRISGDVTQYF. DNA for the CDR3: TGTGCCAGCAGGATTTCGGGAGATGTAACCCAGTACTTC.

V gene TRBV5-1 combines with J gene TRBJ1-2, with TRBD1 identical over 9 bases. This CDR3 is 13 amino acids long. Trimming took 0 bases from V and 7 from J; bases not matched to a gene: 1. Germline CDR1 and CDR2: SGHRS and YFSETQ. CDR3: CASSLEQGAGYTF. CDR3 nucleotides: TGCGCCAGCAGCTTGGAACAGGGGGCTGGCTACACCTTC. Full variable domain (missing parts from reference TRBV5-1 and TRBJ1-2): KAGVTQTPRYLIKTRGQQVTLSCSPISGHRSVSWYQQTPGQGLQFLFEYFSETQRNKGNFPGRFSGRQFSNSRSEMNVSTLELGDSALYLCASSLEQGAGYTFGSGTRLTVV.

The chain combines TRBV19 with TRBJ2-1; 8 bases agree with TRBD2. After removal of 8 bases from V and 0 bases from J, the junction contained 3 bases not matched to a gene. The germline gives CDR1 LNHDA, CDR2 SQIVND (reference sequence). The CDR3 loop spans 14 amino acids. CDR3 region: CASGGRTSYNEQFF. Here the CDR3 DNA reads TGTGCCAGTGGCGGGAGGACCTCCTACAATGAGCAGTTCTTC.

DNA for the CDR3: TGTGCCTGGAGTGCCTTCAACGTTCGGGGTGAAAAACTGTTTTTT. It codes for CAWSAFNVRGEKLFF. The chain employs TRBV30 and TRBJ1-4; D remains ambiguous. CDR3 length: 15 amino acids. V was pared by 1 base and J by 7 bases, with 16 bases between. Germline CDR1 GTSNPN, CDR2 SVGIG (reference sequence).

This clone occurred a few times. The chain employs TRBV5-1 and TRBJ1-4; tentatively, D is TRBD1 (5 bases). The CDR3 is made up of 14 amino acids. V was trimmed by 0 bases and J by 4 bases, leaving 7 bases between them. Per the germline V gene, CDR1 is SGHRS and CDR2 is YFSETQ. The CDR3 reads CASSLGQLNEKLFF. For the CDR3, the DNA is TGCGCCAGCAGCTTGGGACAGCTTAATGAAAAACTGTTTTTT.

This clone was seen a handful of times. V usage is TRBV7-9 and J usage is TRBJ2-1; the match to TRBD1 covers 9 bases. This CDR3 region has 15 residues. After removal of 2 bases from V and 6 bases from J, the junction contained 5 bases not matched to a gene. The germline CDR1 and CDR2 sequences are SEHNR and FQNEAQ (reference sequence). CDR3 nucleotides: TGTGCCAGCAGCTTAAGACAGGGGGTCTCCAATGAGCAGTTCTTC. Translation gives CASSLRQGVSNEQFF.

A single count supports this clone. This chain connects TRBV30 to TRBJ1-5; D is ambiguous. Trimming stripped 1 base from V and 3 bases from J, with 7 bases between. The germline gives CDR1 GTSNPN, CDR2 SVGIG (reference sequence). This CDR3 contains 13 residues. CDR3 protein: CAWSDSHNQPQHF. For the CDR3, the DNA is TGTGCCTGGAGTGACAGTCACAATCAGCCCCAGCATTTT.

The gene calls are TRBV11-2 and TRBJ2-5; 8 bases are a match to TRBD2. There are 15 residues in the CDR3. Germline V gene lookup returns CDR1 SGHAT and CDR2 FQNNGV. The V and J ends lost 5 bases and 5 bases, in that order; junction bases with no gene match: 10. CDR3 bases: TGTGCCAGCAGCGAAAATTCGGGGGGGATGGAGACCCAGTACTTC. This encodes CASSENSGGMETQYF.